This entry lists 22 T cell receptor beta chains sequenced from one sample in a study of control samples from healthy donors and cancer patients. Assay: immunoSEQ multiplex PCR; the TCRdb copy retains only in-frame clones and omits some. The table records roughly 220,000 clones, over 90% of them present only once. The sample was blood. These TCRs come from a man aged 50-60 years in good health.

J is TRBJ2-5 and V is TRBV19; no reliable D call. Germline V gene sequence: CDR1 LNHDA, CDR2 SQIVND (reference sequence). The CDR3 totals 13 residues. The V gene lost 3 bases and the J gene lost 3 bases, with 8 bases spanning the gap. The CDR3 DNA reads as TGTGCCAGTAGTATTCTGGGCGAAGAGACCCAGTACTTC. It yields the protein CASSILGEETQYF.

For the CDR3, the DNA is TGCGCCAGCAGCTACCGAGGGGGGGCCAACCAAGGTCGCACAGATACGCAGTATTTT. Translation: CASSYRGGANQGRTDTQYF. This rearrangement joins TRBV5-1 to TRBJ2-3, with a possible D match to TRBD2 (7 bases). The germline gives CDR1 SGHRS, CDR2 YFSETQ. The CDR3 loop spans 19 amino acids. V lost 3 bases, J lost 1 base, and 24 bases lay in between. The whole variable domain, remainder taken from reference TRBV5-1 and TRBJ2-3, is KAGVTQTPRYLIKTRGQQVTLSCSPISGHRSVSWYQQTPGQGLQFLFEYFSETQRNKGNFPGRFSGRQFSNSRSEMNVSTLELGDSALYLCASSYRGGANQGRTDTQYFGPGTRLTVL.

In the case of this clone: Distinct nucleotide sequences in the sample also encode this CDR3. This sequence joins TRBV9 and TRBJ1-4; TRBD1 is a possible D gene (5 bases). Germline V lookup: CDR1 SGDLS, CDR2 YYNGEE. This CDR3 has 14 amino acids. Deletions cut 4 bases from V and 5 bases from J, with 12 bases between. The DNA for the CDR3 is TGTGCCAGCAGCCCCTGGAGGGGCAATGAAAAACTGTTTTTT. Translation: CASSPWRGNEKLFF.

This clone showed up just a few times. The chain carries TRBV7-2 and TRBJ2-1; possible D gene TRBD2, 6 bases. The CDR3 is 13 residues long. V gave up 5 bases and J gave up 9 bases, with 14 bases separating them. Germline V gene data show CDR1 as SGHTA and CDR2 as FQGNSA. The CDR3 nucleotides are TGTGCCAGCAGCCCGACTAGAACTACTGAGCAGTTCTTC. Its protein product is CASSPTRTTEQFF.

This rearrangement joins TRBV27 to TRBJ1-4; D is undetermined. V shed 5 bases and J shed 8 bases, with 15 bases lying between them. Germline-derived CDR1 and CDR2 are MNHEY and SMNVEV (reference sequence). There are 14 residues in the CDR3. The CDR3 nucleotides are TGTGCCAGCAGTCCGGCCCCTGGGGTGGAAAAACTGTTTTTT. Translation gives CASSPAPGVEKLFF.

The J gene is TRBJ1-4, the V gene TRBV7-2, with D possibly matching TRBD1 (5 bases). CDR1 and CDR2 (germline): SGHTA, FQGNSA. This CDR3 is built from 15 residues. V dropped 5 bases and J dropped 0 bases, with 10 bases sitting between them. For the CDR3, the DNA is TGTGCCAGCAGCATAGGGGCGGCAACTAATGAAAAACTGTTTTTT. Its protein product is CASSIGAATNEKLFF.

This rearrangement joins TRBV4-3 to TRBJ2-5; 8 bases map to TRBD2. Germline V gene lookup returns CDR1 LGHNA and CDR2 YSLEER. The CDR3 length is 14 residues. In DNA form, the CDR3 reads TGCCCGAACCTAAGGGCTAGCGGGCAAGAGACCCAGTACTTC. Amino acids: CPNLRASGQETQYF.

This clone was observed a few times. This sequence joins TRBV28 and TRBJ1-2, with no clear D. CDR3 length: 12 residues. Trimming removed 3 bases at V and 3 bases at J, with 5 bases between. Looked up from germline, CDR1 is MDHEN and CDR2 is SYDVKM. CDR3 coding DNA: TGTGCCAGCAGTTTGTTACACTATGGCTACACCTTC. It specifies CASSLLHYGYTF.

The chain recombines TRBV3-1 (or the pseudogene TRBV3-2) with TRBJ1-2; tentatively, D is TRBD1 (5 bases). In germline, CDR1 is LGHDT, CDR2 YNNKEL (reference sequence). The CDR3 consists of 16 residues. Trimming took off 1 base at V and 0 bases at J, with 12 bases between the two ends. The CDR3 DNA is TGTGCCAGCAGCCAAGGTGAGGGGAGGGCTAACTATGGCTACACCTTC. Translation: CASSQGEGRANYGYTF.

V gene TRBV19 combines with J gene TRBJ1-5; no definite D call. Trimming left V 3 bases short and J 3 bases short, with 12 bases between. The CDR3 runs 15 residues. CDR1 is LNHDA and CDR2 is SQIVND in the germline V gene (reference sequence). The chain's CDR3 is CASSILPPHNQPQHF. The CDR3 region has the DNA TGTGCCAGTAGTATTCTCCCGCCACACAATCAGCCCCAGCATTTT.

The rearrangement links TRBV4-1 to TRBJ1-5; no clear D. The germline gives CDR1 MGHRA, CDR2 YSYEKL. V shed 0 bases and J shed 0 bases, with 12 bases lying between them. This CDR3 has 17 amino acids. Here the CDR3 DNA reads TGCGCCAGCAGCCAAGATTGGCAGTCATATAGCAATCAGCCCCAGCATTTT. Amino acid sequence: CASSQDWQSYSNQPQHF.

The chain has TRBV5-1 and TRBJ1-6, with a tentative D call TRBD1 (5 bases). CDR3 length equals 15 residues. Germline CDR1 and CDR2: SGHRS and YFSETQ. The V and J ends lost 4 bases and 6 bases respectively, with 14 bases between them. The CDR3 loop reads CASSLEGGGNSPLHF. The CDR3 DNA reads TGCGCCAGCAGCCTAGAAGGCGGGGGTAATTCACCCCTCCACTTT.

CDR3 coding DNA: TGTGCCAGCAGTTTACAGGTGTGGGACACTGAAGCTTTCTTT. Protein sequence: CASSLQVWDTEAFF. The V and J genes are TRBV6-4 and TRBJ1-1, with D possibly being TRBD1 (5 bases). Germline loops: CDR1 MRHNA, CDR2 SNTAGT. CDR3 length equals 14 residues. V shed 5 bases and J shed 3 bases, with 13 bases lying between them.

V and J are TRBV19 and TRBJ2-1; 13 bases map to TRBD2. The ends lost 6 bases at V and 3 bases at J; junction bases unmatched: 2. Germline V gene lookup returns CDR1 LNHDA and CDR2 SQIVND (reference sequence). CDR3 length: 15 residues. CDR3 loop: CASRTSGGYYNEQFF. The CDR3 bases are TGTGCCAGTAGGACTAGCGGGGGGTACTACAATGAGCAGTTCTTC.

The chain combines TRBV3-1 (or the pseudogene TRBV3-2) with TRBJ2-7; 7 bases agree with TRBD1. The germline CDR1 and CDR2 sequences are LGHDT and YNNKEL (reference sequence). The CDR3 is 16 amino acids. Trimming cost V 3 bases and J 3 bases; bases outside gene matches: 11. The CDR3: CASSQTPGQFFYEQYF. DNA of the CDR3: TGTGCCAGCAGCCAGACACCGGGACAGTTTTTCTACGAGCAGTACTTC.

The chain couples TRBV28 to TRBJ1-3; TRBD1 is a possible D gene (5 bases). The CDR3 runs to 16 residues. The V gene lost 5 bases and the J gene lost 0 bases, with 14 bases spanning the gap. Germline values: CDR1 MDHEN, CDR2 SYDVKM. The CDR3 reads CASSVGGQTSGNTIYF. CDR3 bases: TGTGCCAGCAGTGTCGGGGGTCAGACCTCTGGAAACACCATATATTTT. Using reference TRBV28 and TRBJ1-3 for the parts outside the CDR3, the full variable domain is DVKVTQSSRYLVKRTGEKVFLECVQDMDHENMFWYRQDPGLGLRLIYFSYDVKMKEKGDIPEGYSVSREKKERFSLILESASTNQTSMYLCASSVGGQTSGNTIYFGEGSWLTVV.

The J gene is TRBJ1-4, the V gene TRBV5-4; 9 bases line up with TRBD1. This CDR3 contains 14 residues. V trimming: 4 bases; J trimming: 6 bases; junction bases outside the gene matches: 4. Looked up from germline, CDR1 is SGHNT and CDR2 is YYREEE (reference sequence). This CDR3 reads CASSTRTGDEKLFF. CDR3 DNA sequence: TGTGCCAGCAGCACAAGGACAGGGGATGAAAAACTGTTTTTT.

This chain uses TRBV11-2 with TRBJ1-5; the D is unclear. This CDR3 spans 13 amino acids. The V end lost 2 bases, the J end lost 1 base, and 3 bases lay between the germline ends. Germline CDR1 and CDR2: SGHAT and FQNNGV. CDR3: CASSLQSNQPQHF. CDR3 DNA sequence: TGTGCCAGCAGCTTACAAAGCAATCAGCCCCAGCATTTT.

The chain combines TRBV6-5 with TRBJ1-6; weak D call: TRBD1 (6 bases). The CDR3 has 14 amino acids. Trimming stripped 5 bases from V and 7 bases from J, with 12 bases between. Germline CDR1 MNHEY, CDR2 SVGAGI. This CDR3 is CASSLRGPNSPLHF. The CDR3 DNA reads as TGTGCCAGCAGTCTCAGGGGTCCAAATTCACCCCTCCACTTT.

V usage is TRBV24-1 and J usage is TRBJ2-1; 11 bases match TRBD1. Losses at the gene ends were 2 bases for V and 8 bases for J; bases not matched to a gene: 10. The CDR3 totals 17 residues. Germline V gene sequence: CDR1 KGHDR, CDR2 SFDVKD. In DNA, the CDR3 is TGTGCCACCAGTGATTCCCTGACGGGACAGGGGGGCTATGAGCAGTTCTTC. It encodes CATSDSLTGQGGYEQFF.

The V gene is TRBV19, the J gene TRBJ2-1, with D possibly being TRBD1 or TRBD2 (6 bases each). This CDR3 contains 16 residues. The ends were cut back, 10 bases at V and 4 bases at J, with 23 bases in the middle. Germline loops: CDR1 LNHDA, CDR2 SQIVND (reference sequence). CDR3 sequence (DNA): TGTGCCACCTACCGGGACTCTACGGGGGCTTACAATGAGCAGTTCTTC. Translated, it gives CATYRDSTGAYNEQFF.

The J gene is TRBJ2-1, the V gene TRBV5-1; the match to TRBD2 covers 7 bases. The CDR3 has 15 residues. Germline values: CDR1 SGHRS, CDR2 YFSETQ. V dropped 3 bases and J dropped 4; count of bases not matched to a gene: 7. The chain's CDR3 is CASSSPGLPYNEQFF. In nucleotides, the CDR3 is TGCGCCAGCAGCTCTCCGGGACTACCATACAATGAGCAGTTCTTC.